Below, 26 T cell receptor beta chains from the same sample are listed, as sequenced in a study of T cell changes during pregnancy in multiple sclerosis. Clones were read by immunoSEQ multiplex PCR, and TCRdb kept only the in-frame ones, dropping some. The profile covers about 18,000 clones, with over 75% appearing a single time and more than 7.5% taken by the ten largest. This specimen consisted of CD8+ T cells from peripheral blood mononuclear cells, obtained after pregnancy. These receptors originate from a female donor with multiple sclerosis, enrolled in a pregnancy study.

The chain links TRBV28 to TRBJ1-6; 7 positions agree with TRBD1. CDR3 length: 16 amino acids. Germline loops: CDR1 MDHEN, CDR2 SYDVKM. J lost 8 bases, V lost 6 bases, and 13 bases had no gene match. DNA of the CDR3: TGTGCCAGCAGGGACGACAGGGTCGTGCGGCATTCACCCCTCCACTTT. This translates into CASRDDRVVRHSPLHF.

The V call is TRBV15, the J call TRBJ2-1, with D unclear. The CDR3 is 13 residues long. V lost 2 bases, J lost 4 bases, and 6 bases lay in between. The germline V gene has CDR1 LNHNV and CDR2 YYDKDF (reference sequence). CDR3 bases: TGTGCCACCAGCAGATCACGGTACAATGAGCAGTTCTTC. Amino acid sequence: CATSRSRYNEQFF. Full variable domain (missing parts from reference TRBV15 and TRBJ2-1): DAMVIQNPRYQVTQFGKPVTLSCSQTLNHNVMYWYQQKSSQAPKLLFHYYDKDFNNEADTPDNFQSRRPNTSFCFLDIRSPGLGDTAMYLCATSRSRYNEQFFGPGTRLTVL.

This clone has a single count. V and J are TRBV2 and TRBJ2-3; TRBD2 agrees at 10 bases. Germline loops: CDR1 SNHLY, CDR2 FYNNEI. The CDR3 is 16 amino acids. Trimming at V came to 8 bases and at J to 2 bases, leaving 10 bases not matched to a gene. Written as DNA, the CDR3 is TGTGCCAGCTCCCAAGTACTAGCGGGACTCACAGATACGCAGTATTTT. It is translated as CASSQVLAGLTDTQYF.

V usage is TRBV4-3 and J usage is TRBJ2-1; 7 bases align to TRBD1. Germline V gives CDR1 LGHNA, CDR2 YSLEER. Trimming at V came to 3 bases and at J to 5 bases, leaving 13 bases not matched to a gene. This CDR3 has 17 residues. The CDR3 is CASSQTQGRPTNNEQFF. In nucleotides, the CDR3 is TGCGCCAGCAGCCAGACACAGGGGAGACCCACCAACAATGAGCAGTTCTTC.

The chain combines TRBV7-9 with TRBJ2-1; no reliable D call. There are 13 residues in the CDR3. The germline V gene has CDR1 SEHNR and CDR2 FQNEAQ (reference sequence). Trimming shortened V by 0 bases and J by 10 bases, and 10 bases separated the two germline ends. In nucleotides, the CDR3 is TGTGCCAGCAGCTTAGCGACATCGACAGAGCAGTTCTTC. Amino acids: CASSLATSTEQFF.

This chain joins TRBV5-4 and TRBJ1-1, with D perhaps TRBD1 (6 bases). This CDR3 has 15 amino acids. V lost 4 bases and J 5 bases, leaving 18 bases between the germline ends. Germline CDR1 is SGHNT and CDR2 is YYREEE (reference sequence). CDR3 nucleotide sequence: TGTGCCAGCAGCCCTGGGGAGGGGGTATATACTGAAGCTTTCTTT. Encoded protein: CASSPGEGVYTEAFF.

The V call is TRBV7-6, the J call TRBJ2-7; TRBD2 aligns across 8 bases. The V gene end was trimmed by 2 bases and the J gene end by 7 bases; junction bases not matched to a gene: 13. Germline loops: CDR1 SGHVS, CDR2 FNYEAQ. This CDR3 comprises 16 residues. CDR3 region: CASSLHSGTLSSEQYF. The CDR3 region has the DNA TGTGCCAGCAGCTTACATAGCGGGACCTTATCGAGTGAGCAGTACTTC.

The V call is TRBV15, the J call TRBJ1-1; weak D call: TRBD1 (6 bases). The CDR3 runs 13 residues. In germline, CDR1 is LNHNV, CDR2 YYDKDF (reference sequence). With 0 bases removed from V and 7 bases from J, the gap between germline ends came to 9 bases. In DNA form, the CDR3 reads TGTGCCACCAGCAGAGATAGGGGGGGTGAAGCTTTCTTT. It specifies CATSRDRGGEAFF.

The CDR3 sequence: CASSLWGTGKTEAFF. The CDR3 nucleotides are TGTGCCAGCAGTTTATGGGGGACAGGGAAAACTGAAGCTTTCTTT. The chain uses TRBV27 and TRBJ1-1, with TRBD1 matching 9 bases. CDR1 and CDR2 from the germline V gene are MNHEY and SMNVEV (reference sequence). The trim removed 1 base at V and 5 bases at J, leaving 5 bases unmatched. The CDR3 runs to 15 residues.

V and J are TRBV6-1 and TRBJ2-2; the D is unclear. This CDR3 is built from 14 residues. V gave up 1 base and J gave up 4 bases, with 7 bases separating them. Looked up from germline, CDR1 is MNHNS and CDR2 is SASEGT. The DNA for the CDR3 is TGTGCCAGCAGTGAAGGAACAGCCACCGGGGAGCTGTTTTTT. Translated, it gives CASSEGTATGELFF.

The J gene is TRBJ2-5, the V gene TRBV28, with TRBD2 identical over 8 bases. CDR1 MDHEN and CDR2 SYDVKM come from the germline V gene. There are 17 residues in the CDR3. The ends lost 1 base at V and 4 bases at J; junction bases unmatched: 11. The CDR3 loop reads CASSLSERERGVETQYF. The CDR3, as DNA: TGTGCCAGCAGTTTATCAGAGCGGGAGAGGGGGGTAGAGACCCAGTACTTC. The whole variable domain, filled in from reference TRBV28 and TRBJ2-5, reads DVKVTQSSRYLVKRTGEKVFLECVQDMDHENMFWYRQDPGLGLRLIYFSYDVKMKEKGDIPEGYSVSREKKERFSLILESASTNQTSMYLCASSLSERERGVETQYFGPGTRLLVL.

The chain links TRBV4-3 to TRBJ2-2; D gene uncertain. Germline-derived CDR1 and CDR2 are LGHNA and YSLEER. Trimming removed 4 bases from V and 3 bases from J, with 3 bases in between. The CDR3 totals 12 residues. CDR3 in amino acids: CASSPYTGELFF. The CDR3, as DNA: TGCGCCAGCAGCCCGTACACCGGGGAGCTGTTTTTT.

The chain recombines TRBV7-6 with TRBJ1-3, with D perhaps matching TRBD1 (6 bases). The CDR3 has 15 residues. V lost 1 base, J lost 2 bases, and 9 bases lay in between. The germline gives CDR1 SGHVS, CDR2 FNYEAQ. The CDR3: CASSLDAGAGNTIYF. CDR3 nucleotides: TGTGCCAGCAGCTTAGACGCAGGGGCTGGAAACACCATATATTTT.

The V gene is TRBV5-4, the J gene TRBJ1-1; TRBD1 matches 8 bases. CDR3 length: 14 amino acids. V was clipped by 0 bases and J by 8 bases; unmatched bases: 6. Per germline, CDR1 SGHNT and CDR2 YYREEE (reference sequence). CDR3 in DNA: TGTGCCAGCAGCTTGGAGGGGACAGGATCCGAAGCTTTCTTT. Translated, it gives CASSLEGTGSEAFF.

The chain has TRBV27 and TRBJ2-7, with D perhaps matching TRBD2 (5 bases). The germline V gene encodes CDR1 MNHEY and CDR2 SMNVEV (reference sequence). V was trimmed by 9 bases and J by 4 bases, leaving 19 bases between them. CDR3 length: 14 residues. The CDR3 here is CASSKGGRLYEQYF. Here the CDR3 DNA reads TGTGCCAGTTCAAAAGGCGGGCGGCTGTACGAGCAGTACTTC.

The chain combines TRBV7-9 with TRBJ1-4, with D possibly matching TRBD1 (6 bases). This CDR3 has 15 residues. Germline V gene sequence: CDR1 SEHNR, CDR2 FQNEAQ (reference sequence). The germline V and J ends were trimmed by 1 base and 10 bases, with 16 bases remaining between them. CDR3 coding DNA: TGTGCCAGCAGCTTAGTCTGGGACAAGGACGGAAAACTGTTTTTT. This translates into CASSLVWDKDGKLFF.

The chain carries TRBV29-1 and TRBJ2-5; D is uncertain. V lost 3 bases, J lost 2 bases, and 10 bases lay in between. CDR3 length: 13 residues. Germline V gives CDR1 SQVTM, CDR2 ANQGSEA. Here the CDR3 DNA reads TGCAGCGTTGATGTGGCAGGACAAGAGACCCAGTACTTC. It encodes CSVDVAGQETQYF. Full variable domain (outside the CDR3, taken from reference TRBV29-1 and TRBJ2-5): SAVISQKPSRDICQRGTSLTIQCQVDSQVTMMFWYRQQPGQSLTLIATANQGSEATYESGFVIDKFPISRPNLTFSTLTVSNMSPEDSSIYLCSVDVAGQETQYFGPGTRLLVL.

This chain connects TRBV5-4 to TRBJ2-7; 10 bases line up with TRBD1. The trim removed 4 bases at V and 2 bases at J, leaving 9 bases unmatched. The CDR3 length is 16 residues. Germline V gene data show CDR1 as SGHNT and CDR2 as YYREEE (reference sequence). CDR3 residues: CASSLGQGPTTYEQYF. CDR3 in DNA: TGTGCCAGCAGCCTGGGACAGGGGCCGACTACCTACGAGCAGTACTTC.

V is TRBV4-3 and J is TRBJ2-7, with 7 bases lining up with TRBD1. The length of the CDR3 is 15 residues. The germline CDR1 and CDR2 sequences are LGHNA and YSLEER. With 0 bases clipped from V and 6 bases from J, the junction kept 8 bases outside the gene matches. Here the CDR3 reads CASSQDWQGVTEQYF. As DNA, the CDR3 is TGCGCCAGCAGCCAAGATTGGCAGGGGGTGACCGAGCAGTACTTC.

The CDR3 loop reads CASSLGMVGGAVNTEAFF. CDR3 coding DNA: TGTGCCAGCAGCTTGGGGATGGTAGGAGGGGCCGTGAACACTGAAGCTTTCTTT. This chain connects TRBV5-8 to TRBJ1-1, with D tentatively TRBD1 (5 bases). The V end lost 0 bases, the J end lost 0 bases, and 18 bases lay between the germline ends. Germline V CDR1 and CDR2: SGHTS, YDEGEE. The CDR3 sequence is 18 residues long.

This chain's CDR3 is CATSRAGNEQFF. CDR3 nucleotides: TGTGCCACCAGCAGAGCAGGGAATGAGCAGTTCTTC. The chain joins TRBV15 to TRBJ2-1; D may be TRBD1 (5 bases). Germline V CDR1 and CDR2: LNHNV, YYDKDF (reference sequence). Trimming pared 1 base from V and 7 bases from J, leaving 5 bases between. CDR3 length: 12 amino acids.

This chain uses TRBV4-3 with TRBJ2-1, with D perhaps matching TRBD2 (5 bases). This CDR3 comprises 15 residues. Germline V gene sequence: CDR1 LGHNA, CDR2 YSLEER. V was cut by 1 base and J by 8 bases, with 15 bases left in between. CDR3 in amino acids: CASSQVLNGEDEQFF. The DNA for the CDR3 is TGCGCCAGCAGCCAAGTTCTTAACGGGGAAGATGAGCAGTTCTTC.

This sequence joins TRBV5-6 and TRBJ2-7; D is ambiguous. The V end lost 0 bases, the J end lost 6 bases, and 10 bases lay between the germline ends. The CDR3 loop spans 13 amino acids. CDR1 SGHDT and CDR2 YYEEEE come from the germline V gene. In DNA, the CDR3 is TGTGCCAGCAGCTTGGGGTCTACTTCCGAGCAGTACTTC. Translation: CASSLGSTSEQYF.

This clone was recorded once. The V and J genes are TRBV4-2 and TRBJ2-3, with TRBD2 matching 8 bases. Germline V gives CDR1 LGHNA, CDR2 YNFKEQ. The ends lost 3 bases at V and 6 bases at J; junction bases unmatched: 14. The CDR3 runs to 17 residues. In nucleotides, the CDR3 is TGTGCCAGCAGCCAGAATCTAGCGGGTATGTCTCAGGATACGCAGTATTTT. This codes for CASSQNLAGMSQDTQYF.

This clone has a handful of counts. V and J are TRBV9 and TRBJ1-1, with 8 bases fitting TRBD1. The CDR3 runs to 12 residues. Trimming removed 7 bases from V and 1 base from J; junction bases left unmatched: 0. Germline assignment: CDR1 SGDLS and CDR2 YYNGEE. Here the CDR3 reads CASGQGNTEAFF. CDR3 nucleotides: TGTGCCAGCGGACAGGGGAACACTGAAGCTTTCTTT.

V gene TRBV6-1 combines with J gene TRBJ1-2; a possible D gene is TRBD1 (6 bases). This CDR3 is built from 13 residues. Germline-derived CDR1 and CDR2 are MNHNS and SASEGT. V gave up 1 base and J gave up 8 bases, with 11 bases separating them. The CDR3 here is CASSEGEGEGYTF. CDR3 bases: TGTGCCAGCAGTGAAGGTGAGGGGGAAGGCTACACCTTC.